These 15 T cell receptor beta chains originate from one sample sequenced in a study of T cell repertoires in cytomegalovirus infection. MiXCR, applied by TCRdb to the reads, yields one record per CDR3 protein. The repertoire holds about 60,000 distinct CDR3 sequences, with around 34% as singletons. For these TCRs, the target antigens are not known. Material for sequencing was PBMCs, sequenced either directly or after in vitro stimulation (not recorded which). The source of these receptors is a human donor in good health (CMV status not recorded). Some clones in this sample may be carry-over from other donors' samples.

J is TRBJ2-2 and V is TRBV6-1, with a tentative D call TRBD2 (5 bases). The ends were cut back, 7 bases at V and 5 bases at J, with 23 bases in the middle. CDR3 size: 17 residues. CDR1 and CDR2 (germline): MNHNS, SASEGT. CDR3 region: CASNPKGPGLITGELFF. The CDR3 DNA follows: TGTGCCAGCAATCCAAAAGGACCGGGGTTAATTACCGGGGAGCTGTTTTTT.

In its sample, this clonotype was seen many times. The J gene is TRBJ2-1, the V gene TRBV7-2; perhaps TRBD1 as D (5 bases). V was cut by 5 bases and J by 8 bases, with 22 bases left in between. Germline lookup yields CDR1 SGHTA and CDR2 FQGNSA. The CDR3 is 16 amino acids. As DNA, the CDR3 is TGTGCCAGCAGCCCCAACGGAGCCAGGGCGGCTCATGAGCAGTTCTTC. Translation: CASSPNGARAAHEQFF. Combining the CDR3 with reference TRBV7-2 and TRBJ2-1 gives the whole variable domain GAGVSQSPSNKVTEKGKDVELRCDPISGHTALYWYRQSLGQGLEFLIYFQGNSAPDKSGLPSDRFSAERTGGSVSTLTIQRTQQEDSAVYLCASSPNGARAAHEQFFGPGTRLTVL.

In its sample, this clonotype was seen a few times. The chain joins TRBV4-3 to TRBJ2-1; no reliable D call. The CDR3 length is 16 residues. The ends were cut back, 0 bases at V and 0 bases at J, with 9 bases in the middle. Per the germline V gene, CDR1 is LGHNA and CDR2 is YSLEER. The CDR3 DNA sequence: TGCGCCAGCAGCCAAGATATCCGAAGCTCCTACAATGAGCAGTTCTTC. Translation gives CASSQDIRSSYNEQFF.

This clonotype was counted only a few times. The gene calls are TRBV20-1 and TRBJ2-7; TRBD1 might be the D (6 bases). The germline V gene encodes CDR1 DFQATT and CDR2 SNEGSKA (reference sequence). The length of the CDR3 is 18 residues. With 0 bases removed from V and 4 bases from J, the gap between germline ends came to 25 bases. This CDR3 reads CSARDLTRQASRWYEQYF. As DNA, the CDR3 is TGCAGTGCTAGAGATCTAACTCGACAGGCATCAAGGTGGTACGAGCAGTACTTC.

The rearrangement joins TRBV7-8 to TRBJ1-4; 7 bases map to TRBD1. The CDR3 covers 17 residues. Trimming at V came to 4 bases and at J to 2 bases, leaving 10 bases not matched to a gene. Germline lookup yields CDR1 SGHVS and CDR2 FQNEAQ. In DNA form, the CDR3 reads TGTGCCAGCAGCTCAGGACGGGAAGGGGGCACTAATGAAAAACTGTTTTTT. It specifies CASSSGREGGTNEKLFF.

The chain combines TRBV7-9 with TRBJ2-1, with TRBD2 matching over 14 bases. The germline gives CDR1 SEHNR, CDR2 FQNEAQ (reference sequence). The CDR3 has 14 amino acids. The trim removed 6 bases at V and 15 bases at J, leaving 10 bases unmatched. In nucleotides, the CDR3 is TGTGCCAGCAGAGAAAGACTAGCGGGGGGGACTTCGTTCTTC. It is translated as CASRERLAGGTSFF.

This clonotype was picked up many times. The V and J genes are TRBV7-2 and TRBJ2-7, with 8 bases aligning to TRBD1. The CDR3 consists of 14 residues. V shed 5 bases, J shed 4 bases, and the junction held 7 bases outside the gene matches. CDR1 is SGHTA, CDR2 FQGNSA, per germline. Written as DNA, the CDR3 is TGTGCCAGCAGCCCTACAGGGGGGATTTACGAGCAGTACTTC. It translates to CASSPTGGIYEQYF. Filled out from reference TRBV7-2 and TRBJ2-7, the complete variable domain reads GAGVSQSPSNKVTEKGKDVELRCDPISGHTALYWYRQSLGQGLEFLIYFQGNSAPDKSGLPSDRFSAERTGGSVSTLTIQRTQQEDSAVYLCASSPTGGIYEQYFGPGTRLTVT.

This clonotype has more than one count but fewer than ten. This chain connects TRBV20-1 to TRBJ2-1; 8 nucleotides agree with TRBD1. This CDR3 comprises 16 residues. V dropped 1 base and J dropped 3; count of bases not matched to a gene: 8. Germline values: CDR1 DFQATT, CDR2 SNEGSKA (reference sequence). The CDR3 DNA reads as TGCAGTGCTAGAGGTCCGCAGGGGGCCCTCTACAATGAGCAGTTCTTC. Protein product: CSARGPQGALYNEQFF.

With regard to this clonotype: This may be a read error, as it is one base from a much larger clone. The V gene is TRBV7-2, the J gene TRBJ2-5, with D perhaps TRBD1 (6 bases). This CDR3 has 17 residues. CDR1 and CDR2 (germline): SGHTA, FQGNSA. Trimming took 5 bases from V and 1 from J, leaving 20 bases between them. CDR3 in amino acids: CASSVHITGNFQETQYF. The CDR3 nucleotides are TGTGCCAGCAGCGTACACATAACAGGGAATTTCCAAGAGACCCAGTACTTC.

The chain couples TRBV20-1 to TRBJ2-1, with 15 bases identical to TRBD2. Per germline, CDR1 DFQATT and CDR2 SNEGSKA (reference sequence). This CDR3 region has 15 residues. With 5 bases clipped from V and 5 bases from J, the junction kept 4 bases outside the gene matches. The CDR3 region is CSAGGLAGGHNEQFF. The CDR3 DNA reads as TGCAGTGCTGGGGGACTAGCGGGGGGACACAATGAGCAGTTCTTC.

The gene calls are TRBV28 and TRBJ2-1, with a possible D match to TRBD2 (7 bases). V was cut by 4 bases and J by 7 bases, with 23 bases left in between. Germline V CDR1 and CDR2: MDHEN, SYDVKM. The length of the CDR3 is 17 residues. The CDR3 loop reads CASSSQIGRGAFNEQFF. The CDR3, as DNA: TGTGCCAGCAGTTCCCAGATTGGTCGGGGGGCCTTTAATGAGCAGTTCTTC.

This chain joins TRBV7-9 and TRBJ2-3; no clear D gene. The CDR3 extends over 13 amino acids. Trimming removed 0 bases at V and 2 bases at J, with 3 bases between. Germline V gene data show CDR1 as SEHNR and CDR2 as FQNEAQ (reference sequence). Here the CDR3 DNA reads TGTGCCAGCAGCTTAGCCCTCACAGATACGCAGTATTTT. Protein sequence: CASSLALTDTQYF. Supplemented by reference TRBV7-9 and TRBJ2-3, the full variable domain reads DTGVSQNPRHKITKRGQNVTFRCDPISEHNRLYWYRQTLGQGPEFLTYFQNEAQLEKSRLLSDRFSAERPKGSFSTLEIQRTEQGDSAMYLCASSLALTDTQYFGPGTRLTVL.

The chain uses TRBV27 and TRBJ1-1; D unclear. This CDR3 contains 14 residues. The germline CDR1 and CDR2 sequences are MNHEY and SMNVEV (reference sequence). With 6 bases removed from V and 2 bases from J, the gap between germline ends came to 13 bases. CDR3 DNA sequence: TGTGCCAGCAGCCTATCGGACCGAAACACTGAAGCTTTCTTT. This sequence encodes CASSLSDRNTEAFF.

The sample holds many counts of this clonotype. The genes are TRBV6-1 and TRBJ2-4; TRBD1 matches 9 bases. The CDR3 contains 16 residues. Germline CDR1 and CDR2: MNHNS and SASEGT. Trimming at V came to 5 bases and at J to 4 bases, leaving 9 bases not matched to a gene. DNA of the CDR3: TGTGCCAGCAGTATTCGGGTTGGACAGGGGAAAAACATTCAGTACTTC. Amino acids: CASSIRVGQGKNIQYF.

The CDR3 sequence is CASSKGLSKGEQFF. CDR3 DNA: TGTGCCAGTTCTAAGGGGTTATCTAAGGGTGAGCAGTTCTTC. The rearrangement links TRBV19 to TRBJ2-1, with D perhaps TRBD1 (5 bases). Germline V gives CDR1 LNHDA, CDR2 SQIVND (reference sequence). The CDR3 contains 14 residues. The V gene lost 8 bases and the J gene lost 9 bases, with 20 bases spanning the gap.